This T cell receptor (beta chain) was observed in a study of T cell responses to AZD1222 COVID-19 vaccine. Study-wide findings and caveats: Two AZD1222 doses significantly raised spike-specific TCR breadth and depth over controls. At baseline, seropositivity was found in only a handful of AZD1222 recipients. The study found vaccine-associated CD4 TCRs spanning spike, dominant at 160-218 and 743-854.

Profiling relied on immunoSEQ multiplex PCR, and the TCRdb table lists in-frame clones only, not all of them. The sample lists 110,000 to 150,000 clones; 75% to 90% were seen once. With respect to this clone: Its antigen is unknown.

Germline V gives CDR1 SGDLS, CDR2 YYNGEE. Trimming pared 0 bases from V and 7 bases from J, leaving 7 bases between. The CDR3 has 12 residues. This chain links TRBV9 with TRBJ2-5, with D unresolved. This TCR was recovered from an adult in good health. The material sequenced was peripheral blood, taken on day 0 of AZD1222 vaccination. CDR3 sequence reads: CASSVELGTQYF. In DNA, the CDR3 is TGTGCCAGCAGCGTAGAGCTGGGGACCCAGTACTTC.